A single TCR beta chain is shown here with its context. The time point is: blood 4 weeks post-SBRT, at nephrectomy. The treatment denotes: 15 Gy SBRT to primary tumor, nephrectomy 4 weeks later. Nephrectomy followed 15 Gy stereotactic body radiation by 4 weeks. This sample was taken from a study of radiation and T cells in renal cell carcinoma. Clones were read by immunoSEQ multiplex PCR, and TCRdb kept only the in-frame ones, dropping some. The sample has about 62,000 clones, around three quarters seen once. In germline, CDR1 is LNHDA, CDR2 SQIVND (reference sequence). Trimming stripped 7 bases from V and 3 bases from J, with 9 bases between. CDR3 length: 12 amino acids.

V and J are TRBV19 and TRBJ1-2; no reliable D call. The input for sequencing was blood, taken from a patient whose treatment included radiotherapy and nephrectomy. The source is a man in his fifties or sixties with renal cell carcinoma. DNA of the CDR3: TGTGCCAGTATGCGGGAAGACTATGGCTACACCTTC. Residues: CASMREDYGYTF.